The rows below give T cell receptor beta chains drawn from one sample of a study of blood T cell repertoires in COVID-19. Assay used: immunoSEQ multiplex PCR; TCRdb lists only in-frame clones, some missing. This table has under 50,000 clones, around nine tenths appearing once. Sequencing used peripheral blood. All receptors come from a man in his 70s with active COVID-19. CDR3s include the opening cysteine and the closing phenylalanine or tryptophan. The D gene is left open where the match is weak. Clone size is not always given. Where it is, it says once, few, many or a class for expanded clones.

J gene	V gene	D gene	clone size	CDR3 DNA	CDR3 protein
TRBJ1-5	TRBV4-1	TRBD1	NA	TGCGCCAGCAGCTCCCGACAGGGACTTAGCAATCAGCCCCAGCATTTT	CASSSRQGLSNQPQHF
TRBJ2-5	TRBV3-1/TRBV3-2	NA	NA	TGTGCCAGCAGCCAACTAGGAGGCAGTCCAGACAAGACCCAGTACTTC	CASSQLGGSPDKTQYF
TRBJ1-5	TRBV6-5	NA	NA	TGTGCCAGCAGTCAATGGGGGGACTCTTATCAGCCCCAGCATTTT	CASSQWGDSYQPQHF
TRBJ2-3	TRBV24-1	TRBD2	NA	TGTGCCACCAGTGATTCGCTAGCGGGAGGTTACCATACGCAGTATTTT	CATSDSLAGGYHTQYF
TRBJ1-5	TRBV16	NA	NA	TGTACCAGCAGCCAAACCCCGGGGGTCGGGCCCCAGCATTTT	CTSSQTPGVGPQHF
TRBJ2-5	TRBV5-8	NA	NA	TGTGCCAGCAGCCAAAGGGGGACCCAGTACTTC	CASSQRGTQYF
TRBJ1-1	TRBV6-1	TRBD1	NA	TGTGCCAGCAGTGAAGACAGGGGGCTCAACACTGAAGCTTTCTTT	CASSEDRGLNTEAFF
TRBJ1-6	TRBV28	NA	few	TGTGCCAGCCAACAGCCAGGGCCGTATAATTCACCCCTCCACTTT	CASQQPGPYNSPLHF
TRBJ1-6	TRBV29-1	NA	NA	TGCAGCGTTGCCGCCGGGAGATATAATTCACCCCTCCACTTT	CSVAAGRYNSPLHF
TRBJ1-5	TRBV18	NA	NA	TGTGCCAGCTCACCTGACAGAAATCAGCCCCAGCATTTT	CASSPDRNQPQHF
TRBJ2-6	TRBV3-1/TRBV3-2	NA	NA	TGTGCCAGCAGCTACACAGGGTCTGGGGCCAACGTCCTGACTTTC	CASSYTGSGANVLTF
TRBJ2-2	TRBV5-1	NA	NA	TGCGCCAGCAGCTTCCACAGGAACACCGGGGAGCTGTTTTTT	CASSFHRNTGELFF
TRBJ2-1	TRBV7-8	NA	NA	TGTGCCAGCAGCTTAAGAGGGTACAATGAGCAGTTCTTC	CASSLRGYNEQFF
TRBJ2-2	TRBV6-1	NA	NA	TGTGCCAGCAGTGAAAGGCGGCGCCCGATAGTGTCCGGGGAGCTGTTTTTT	CASSERRRPIVSGELFF